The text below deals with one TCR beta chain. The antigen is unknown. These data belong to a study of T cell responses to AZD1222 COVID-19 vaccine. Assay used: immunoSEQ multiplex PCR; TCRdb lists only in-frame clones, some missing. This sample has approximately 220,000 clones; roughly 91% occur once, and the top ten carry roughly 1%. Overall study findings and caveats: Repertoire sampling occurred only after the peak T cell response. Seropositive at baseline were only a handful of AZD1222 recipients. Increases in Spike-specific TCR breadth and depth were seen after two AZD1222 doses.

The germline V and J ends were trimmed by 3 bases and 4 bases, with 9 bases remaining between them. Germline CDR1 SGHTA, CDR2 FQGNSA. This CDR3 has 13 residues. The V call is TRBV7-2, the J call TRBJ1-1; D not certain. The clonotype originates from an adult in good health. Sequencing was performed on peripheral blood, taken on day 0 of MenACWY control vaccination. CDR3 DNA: TGTGCCAGCAGCTTGCGGCTACCCACTGAAGCTTTCTTT. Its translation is CASSLRLPTEAFF.